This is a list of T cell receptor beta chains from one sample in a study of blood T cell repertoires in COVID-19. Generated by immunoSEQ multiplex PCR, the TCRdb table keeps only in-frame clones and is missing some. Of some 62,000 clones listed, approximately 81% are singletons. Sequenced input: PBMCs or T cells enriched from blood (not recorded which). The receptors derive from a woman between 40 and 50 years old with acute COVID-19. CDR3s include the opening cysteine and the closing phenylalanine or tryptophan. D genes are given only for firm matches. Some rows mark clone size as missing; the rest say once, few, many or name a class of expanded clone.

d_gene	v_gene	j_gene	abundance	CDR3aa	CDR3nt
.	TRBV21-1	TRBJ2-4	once	CASSKEGENIQYF	TGTGCCAGCAGCAAGGAGGGCGAGAACATTCAGTACTTC
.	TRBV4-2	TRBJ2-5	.	CASSQVRGETQYF	TGTGCCAGCAGCCAAGTCCGGGGGGAGACCCAGTACTTC
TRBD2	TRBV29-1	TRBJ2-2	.	CSVEGRRASGVAGELFF	TGCAGCGTTGAAGGGAGGCGGGCTAGCGGGGTTGCCGGGGAGCTGTTTTTT
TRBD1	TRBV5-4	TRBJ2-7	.	CASSFYRGRDFFDEQYF	TGTGCCAGCAGCTTTTACAGGGGGCGCGACTTTTTCGACGAGCAGTACTTC
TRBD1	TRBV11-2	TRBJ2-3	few	CASSLSGTGITDTQYF	TGTGCCAGCAGCCTTTCCGGGACAGGGATCACAGATACGCAGTATTTT
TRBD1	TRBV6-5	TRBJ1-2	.	CASRPRDRNYGYTF	TGTGCCAGCAGACCACGGGACAGAAACTATGGCTACACCTTC
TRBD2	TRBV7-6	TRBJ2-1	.	CASSEGLARYNEQFF	TGTGCCAGCAGCGAGGGACTAGCCCGCTACAATGAGCAGTTCTTC
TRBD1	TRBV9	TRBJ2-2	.	CASSVATRGTGGTTGELFF	TGTGCCAGCAGCGTAGCTACGAGGGGGACAGGGGGAACCACCGGGGAGCTGTTTTTT
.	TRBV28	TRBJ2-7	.	CASSSRVWEQYF	TGTGCCAGCAGTTCCCGAGTGTGGGAGCAGTACTTC
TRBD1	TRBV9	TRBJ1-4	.	CASSSRRGVTGPNEKLFF	TGTGCCAGCAGCTCACGCAGGGGAGTGACAGGGCCTAATGAAAAACTGTTTTTT
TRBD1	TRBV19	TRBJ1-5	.	CASKIREDRGLGKNQPQHF	TGTGCCAGTAAGATTAGGGAGGACAGGGGGCTTGGAAAAAATCAGCCCCAGCATTTT
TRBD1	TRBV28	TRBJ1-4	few	CASSWDRGNEKLFF	TGTGCCAGCAGTTGGGACAGAGGGAATGAAAAACTGTTTTTT
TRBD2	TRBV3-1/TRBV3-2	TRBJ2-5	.	CASSQDRLAGTETQYF	TGTGCCAGCAGCCAAGACCGACTAGCGGGTACAGAGACCCAGTACTTC
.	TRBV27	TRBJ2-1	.	CASILREQKNHHEQFF	TGTGCCAGCATTTTGCGGGAACAAAAAAACCACCATGAGCAGTTCTTC
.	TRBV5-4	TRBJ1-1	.	CASSSYDTEAFF	TGTGCCAGCAGCTCTTATGACACTGAAGCTTTCTTT
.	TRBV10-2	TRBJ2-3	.	CATFGDRGGETQYF	TGCGCCACCTTCGGCGACCGGGGTGGCGAGACGCAGTATTTT
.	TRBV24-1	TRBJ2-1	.	CATSDTREYNEQFF	TGTGCCACCAGTGATACCCGGGAGTACAATGAGCAGTTCTTC
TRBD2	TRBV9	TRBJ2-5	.	CASSAPGLARETQYF	TGTGCCAGCAGCGCGCCGGGACTAGCCCGGGAGACCCAGTACTTC
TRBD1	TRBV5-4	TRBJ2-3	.	CASSLAQGVPDTQYF	TGTGCCAGCAGCTTAGCACAGGGGGTACCAGATACGCAGTATTTT
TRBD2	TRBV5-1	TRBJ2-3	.	CASSPGLAGVMTDTQYF	TGCGCCAGCAGCCCCGGACTAGCGGGAGTCATGACAGATACGCAGTATTTT
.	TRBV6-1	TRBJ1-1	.	CASSDVEGRTEAFF	TGTGCCAGCAGTGACGTGGAGGGTAGGACTGAAGCTTTCTTT
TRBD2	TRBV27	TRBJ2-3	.	CASKPGTRTSTDTQYF	TGTGCCAGCAAACCGGGGACTAGGACTAGCACAGATACGCAGTATTTT
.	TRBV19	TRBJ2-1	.	CASRIAVSSYNEQFF	TGTGCCAGTAGGATAGCGGTGAGCTCCTACAATGAGCAGTTCTTC
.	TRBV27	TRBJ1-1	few	CASSFLLDGAEAFF	TGTGCCAGCAGTTTCCTACTCGATGGAGCTGAAGCTTTCTTT
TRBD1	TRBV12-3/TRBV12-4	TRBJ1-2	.	CASNTGQASGYTF	TGTGCCAGCAATACGGGACAGGCATCGGGCTACACCTTC
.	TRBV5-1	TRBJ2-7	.	CASSLAGNYEQYF	TGCGCCAGCAGCTTGGCCGGGAACTACGAGCAGTACTTC
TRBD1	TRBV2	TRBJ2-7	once	CASSPGTGPFEGYEQYF	TGTGCCAGCAGTCCCGGGACAGGGCCCTTTGAGGGCTACGAGCAGTACTTC
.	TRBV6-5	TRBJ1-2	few	CASSQYRANYGYTF	TGTGCCAGCAGCCAGTACAGGGCTAACTATGGCTACACCTTC
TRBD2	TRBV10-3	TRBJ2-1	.	CAIRQAGGPYNEQFF	TGTGCCATCAGACAGGCGGGGGGCCCTTACAATGAGCAGTTCTTC
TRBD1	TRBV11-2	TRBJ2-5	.	CASSLVMGQGETQYF	TGTGCCAGCAGCTTAGTGATGGGACAGGGGGAGACCCAGTACTTC
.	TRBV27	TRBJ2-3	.	CASSFQTHTDTQYF	TGTGCCAGCAGTTTTCAGACACACACAGATACGCAGTATTTT
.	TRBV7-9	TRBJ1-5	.	CASSQGRGDIAQPQHF	TGTGCCAGCAGCCAAGGGCGCGGGGATATAGCTCAGCCCCAGCATTTT
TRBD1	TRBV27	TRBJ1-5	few	CASAPYRGGNQPQHF	TGTGCCAGCGCCCCTTACAGGGGAGGCAATCAGCCCCAGCATTTT
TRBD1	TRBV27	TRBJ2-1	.	CASSLPDRANEQFF	TGTGCCAGCAGCCTACCAGACAGGGCCAATGAGCAGTTCTTC
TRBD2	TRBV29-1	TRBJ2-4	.	CSVERPSSGGIAKNIQYF	TGCAGCGTGGAGCGTCCCTCCAGCGGGGGTATTGCCAAAAACATTCAGTACTTC
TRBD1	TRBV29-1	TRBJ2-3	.	CSVVGTGVSTDTQYF	TGCAGCGTTGTTGGGACAGGGGTTAGCACAGATACGCAGTATTTT
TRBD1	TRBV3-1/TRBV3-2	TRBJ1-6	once	CASSQVPPTGGSRSPLHF	TGTGCCAGCAGCCAAGTCCCACCGACAGGGGGTTCACGATCACCCCTCCACTTT
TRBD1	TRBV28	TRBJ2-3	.	CASSQTGGATDTQYF	TGTGCCAGCAGTCAGACAGGGGGCGCCACAGATACGCAGTATTTT
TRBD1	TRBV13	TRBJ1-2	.	CASSLPLQGADYGYTF	TGTGCCAGCAGCTTACCCTTACAGGGGGCCGACTATGGCTACACCTTC
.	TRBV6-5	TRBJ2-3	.	CASTLPGTDTQYF	TGTGCCAGCACCCTTCCGGGCACAGATACGCAGTATTTT
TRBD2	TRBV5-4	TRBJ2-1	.	CASSPGGTIYNEQFF	TGTGCCAGCAGCCCGGGGGGGACTATTTACAATGAGCAGTTCTTC
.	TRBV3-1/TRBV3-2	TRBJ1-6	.	CASSQGVQSNSPLHF	TGTGCCAGCAGCCAGGGAGTCCAGTCGAATTCACCCCTCCACTTT
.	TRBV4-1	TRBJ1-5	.	CASSQDPGHLNQPQHF	TGCGCCAGCAGCCAAGACCCGGGACACCTCAATCAGCCCCAGCATTTT
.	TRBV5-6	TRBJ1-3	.	CASSLVGRAVSGNTIYF	TGTGCCAGCAGCTTGGTGGGCAGGGCCGTCTCTGGAAACACCATATATTTT
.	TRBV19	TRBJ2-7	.	CASSIDERFPREQYF	TGTGCCAGTAGTATAGATGAGCGGTTCCCCAGGGAGCAGTACTTC
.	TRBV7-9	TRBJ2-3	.	CASSLDANTQYF	TGTGCCAGCAGCTTAGACGCGAATACGCAGTATTTT
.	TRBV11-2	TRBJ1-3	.	CASSSTGTGNTIYF	TGTGCCAGCAGCTCTACAGGGACTGGAAACACCATATATTTT
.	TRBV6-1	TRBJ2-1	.	CASSEEGGALYNEQFF	TGTGCCAGCAGTGAAGAAGGGGGGGCCCTTTACAATGAGCAGTTCTTC